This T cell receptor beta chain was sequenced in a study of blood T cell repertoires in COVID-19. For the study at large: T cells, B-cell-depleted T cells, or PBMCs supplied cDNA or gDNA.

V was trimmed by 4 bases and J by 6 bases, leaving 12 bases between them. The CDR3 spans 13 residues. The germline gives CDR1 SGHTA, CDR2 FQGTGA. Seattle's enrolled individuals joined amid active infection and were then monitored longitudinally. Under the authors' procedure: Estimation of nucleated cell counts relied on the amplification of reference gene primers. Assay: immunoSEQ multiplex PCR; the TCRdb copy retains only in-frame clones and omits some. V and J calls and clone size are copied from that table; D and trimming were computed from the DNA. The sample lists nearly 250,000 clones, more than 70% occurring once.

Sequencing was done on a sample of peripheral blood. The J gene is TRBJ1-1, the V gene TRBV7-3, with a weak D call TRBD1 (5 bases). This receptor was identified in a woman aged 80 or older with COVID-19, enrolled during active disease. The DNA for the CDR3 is TGTGCCAGCAGCTCTTACGCCAGGGCTGAAGCTTTCTTT. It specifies CASSSYARAEAFF.